The entry that follows covers one TCR beta chain sequence. This record comes from a study of regulatory T cells in long-lasting Graves disease. To make TCR beta libraries, researchers used iRepertoire HTBI primers and Arm-PCR of CDR3 regions. TCRdb called the multiplex PCR reads again in MiXCR, with one record for every CDR3 protein. The table has hundreds of thousands of distinct CDR3 sequences, about 15% seen once. Time point of the sample: newly diagnosed GD, antithyroid drugs for less than 3 months. Preparation of the TCR library used RNA extracted from PBMCs. These data are also associated with another study on T cells in Graves' hyperthyroidism and ophthalmopathy.

The sequence derives from a woman between 35 and 50 years old with Graves disease. Here the sequenced sample was peripheral blood mononuclear cells (PBMCs), taken at new diagnosis, from a patient treated with antithyroid drugs.

The CDR3 here is CASSRSDNNQPQHF. The CDR3, as DNA: TGTGCCAGTAGTAGGTCGGACAACAATCAGCCCCAGCATTTT. The genes are TRBV19 and TRBJ1-5; perhaps TRBD1 as D (5 bases). The CDR3 covers 14 residues. Trimming shortened V by 4 bases and J by 3 bases, and 10 bases separated the two germline ends. From germline, CDR1 is LNHDA and CDR2 SQIVND (reference sequence).